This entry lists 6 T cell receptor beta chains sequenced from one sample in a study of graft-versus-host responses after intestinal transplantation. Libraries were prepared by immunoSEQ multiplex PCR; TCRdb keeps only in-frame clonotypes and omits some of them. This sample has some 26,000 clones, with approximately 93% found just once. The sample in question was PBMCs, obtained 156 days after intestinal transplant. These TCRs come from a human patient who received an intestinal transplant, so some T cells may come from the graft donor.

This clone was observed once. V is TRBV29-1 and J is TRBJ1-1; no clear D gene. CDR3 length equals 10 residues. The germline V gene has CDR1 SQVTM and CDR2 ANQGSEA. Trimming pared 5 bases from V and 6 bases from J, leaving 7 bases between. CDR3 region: CSVTVSEAFF. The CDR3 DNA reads TGCAGCGTTACGGTGTCTGAAGCTTTCTTT.

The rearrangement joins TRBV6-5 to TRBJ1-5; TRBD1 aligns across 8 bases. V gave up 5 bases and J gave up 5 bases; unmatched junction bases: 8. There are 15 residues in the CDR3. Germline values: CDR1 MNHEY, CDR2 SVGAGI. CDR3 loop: CASSRPDRGHQPQHF. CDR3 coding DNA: TGTGCCAGCAGTCGGCCTGACAGGGGACATCAGCCCCAGCATTTT.

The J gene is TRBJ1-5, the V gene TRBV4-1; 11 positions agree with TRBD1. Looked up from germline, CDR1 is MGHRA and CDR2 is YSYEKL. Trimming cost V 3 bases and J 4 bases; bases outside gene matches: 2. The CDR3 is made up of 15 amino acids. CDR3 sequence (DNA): TGCGCCAGCAGCCAGGACAGGGGGCGGAATCAGCCCCAGCATTTT. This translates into CASSQDRGRNQPQHF.

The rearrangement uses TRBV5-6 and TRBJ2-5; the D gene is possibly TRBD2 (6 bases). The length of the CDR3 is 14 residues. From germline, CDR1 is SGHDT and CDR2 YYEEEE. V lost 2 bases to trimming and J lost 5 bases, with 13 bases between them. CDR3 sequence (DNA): TGTGCCAGCAGCTTAGGCGGGGCCTCGGAGACCCAGTACTTC. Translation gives CASSLGGASETQYF.

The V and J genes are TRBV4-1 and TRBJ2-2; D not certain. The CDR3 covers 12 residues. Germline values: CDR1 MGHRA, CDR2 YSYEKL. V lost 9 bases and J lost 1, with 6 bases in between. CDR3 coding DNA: TGCGCCAGTGGGTTGAACACCGGGGAGCTGTTTTTT. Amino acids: CASGLNTGELFF.

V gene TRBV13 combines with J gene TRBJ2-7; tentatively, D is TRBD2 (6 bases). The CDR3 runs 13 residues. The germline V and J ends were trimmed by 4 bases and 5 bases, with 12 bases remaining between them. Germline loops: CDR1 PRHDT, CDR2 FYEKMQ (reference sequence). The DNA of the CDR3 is TGTGCCAGCAGCTCCAGACTAGAGAACGAGCAGTACTTC. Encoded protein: CASSSRLENEQYF.